This T cell receptor beta chain is from a study of CD8+ T cells in alopecia areata. The sample holds a few counts of this clone. After isolation, RNA underwent reverse transcription to generate cDNA as the sequencing template. Profiling relied on immunoSEQ multiplex PCR, and the TCRdb table lists in-frame clones only, not all of them. Of over 150,000 clones listed, approximately 56% are singletons. The germline CDR1 and CDR2 sequences are SGDLS and YYNGEE. CDR3 length: 15 amino acids. V lost 0 bases and J lost 2, with 11 bases in between. This chain links TRBV9 with TRBJ1-1, with D possibly matching TRBD1 (5 bases). The origin of this receptor is a human donor with alopecia areata. Material: CD4+ T cells sorted from blood, obtained at week 0. The CDR3 DNA sequence: TGTGCCAGCAGCGTAGGACCAGGGAGCAACACTGAAGCTTTCTTT. Its protein is CASSVGPGSNTEAFF.